These 22 T cell receptor beta chains share one sample of origin, sequenced in a study of blood T cell repertoires in COVID-19 (dated by TCRdb to 2020 to 2021). Libraries were prepared through the immunoSEQ multiplex PCR assay. As stored in TCRdb, this immuneACCESS dataset retains in-frame rearrangements with V and J assigned. A fraction of the clones does not appear; measured against another copy, unresolved V genes explain less than half of the discrepancy, and the remainder lacks a known reason. This sample gives 170,000 or so clones in total; more than 80% of them show up just once. The ten largest account for 6.2% of the sample. Material: PBMCs or T cells enriched from blood (not recorded which). Receptors were obtained from a man aged 40-50 years who had recovered from COVID-19.

The V gene is TRBV13, the J gene TRBJ1-1; D is possibly TRBD1 (6 bases). V was pared by 8 bases and J by 6 bases, with 22 bases between. This CDR3 has 15 residues. Germline V CDR1 and CDR2: PRHDT, FYEKMQ (reference sequence). The CDR3 is CASAPPGHTGAEAFF. The CDR3 region has the DNA TGTGCCAGCGCACCCCCGGGACACACTGGGGCTGAAGCTTTCTTT.

J is TRBJ2-5 and V is TRBV28; 8 bases line up with TRBD1. Germline-derived CDR1 and CDR2 are MDHEN and SYDVKM. There are 18 residues in the CDR3. J was trimmed by 1 base and V by 5 bases; bases with no gene match: 15. The CDR3 region is CASSPARGTGPIQETQYF. CDR3 bases: TGTGCCAGCAGTCCCGCCAGGGGGACAGGCCCAATCCAAGAGACCCAGTACTTC.

The sample holds a few counts of this clone. This chain uses TRBV6-5 with TRBJ2-2; 9 nucleotides agree with TRBD2. Trimming removed 7 bases from V and 4 bases from J; junction bases left unmatched: 7. CDR3 length: 15 residues. Germline-derived CDR1 and CDR2 are MNHEY and SVGAGI. CDR3 sequence reads: CASIISGSVTGELFF. CDR3 sequence (DNA): TGTGCCAGCATTATTAGCGGGAGCGTCACCGGGGAGCTGTTTTTT.

This clone appeared a single time. The chain employs TRBV4-1 and TRBJ1-6, with D perhaps TRBD1 (6 bases). CDR3 length: 16 residues. The germline V gene encodes CDR1 MGHRA and CDR2 YSYEKL. The V end lost 5 bases, the J end lost 6 bases, and 17 bases lay between the germline ends. The CDR3 nucleotides are TGCGCCAGCAGCGACCCCGGGACACGGATTAATTCACCCCTCCACTTT. Translated, it gives CASSDPGTRINSPLHF.

The J gene is TRBJ1-2, the V gene TRBV2, with D possibly matching TRBD1 (6 bases). The V end was cut by 6 bases, the J end by 2 bases, with 13 bases between. CDR3 length equals 14 residues. Per germline, CDR1 SNHLY and CDR2 FYNNEI. CDR3 nucleotides: TGTGCCAGCAGCATCAGGACAGACAACTATGGCTACACCTTC. Amino acids: CASSIRTDNYGYTF.

The V and J genes are TRBV19 and TRBJ1-2; D is unresolved. The length of the CDR3 is 13 residues. The V and J ends lost 10 bases and 4 bases respectively, with 16 bases between them. Per the germline V gene, CDR1 is LNHDA and CDR2 is SQIVND (reference sequence). CDR3 nucleotides: TGTGCCACCGCTAGGAGCGGTTCCTATGGCTACACCTTC. Translating gives CATARSGSYGYTF.

This clone was seen just once. V and J are TRBV12-3 or TRBV12-4 and TRBJ1-1; D gene unclear. This CDR3 has 13 residues. V lost 3 bases to trimming and J lost 5 bases, with 10 bases between them. This CDR3 is CASSLEGRTEAFF. Here the CDR3 DNA reads TGTGCCAGCAGTTTGGAGGGTCGGACTGAAGCTTTCTTT.

CDR3 nucleotide sequence: TGTGCCAGTAGTAGACTAGCGGGAAGTATAGCCAAAAACATTCAGTACTTC. Protein: CASSRLAGSIAKNIQYF. The chain uses TRBV19 and TRBJ2-4; TRBD2 aligns across 11 bases. This CDR3 is 17 amino acids long. Looked up from germline, CDR1 is LNHDA and CDR2 is SQIVND (reference sequence). Germline trimming cut 4 bases from V and 0 bases from J; bases unmatched to any gene: 5.

The rearrangement links TRBV12-5 to TRBJ2-7; 7 bases agree with TRBD2. This CDR3 is built from 15 residues. Trimming took 3 bases from V and 0 from J; bases not matched to a gene: 5. Germline V gene sequence: CDR1 LGHNT, CDR2 FRNRAP. The CDR3 sequence: CASGFGAGSSYEQYF. CDR3 nucleotide sequence: TGTGCTAGTGGTTTTGGAGCGGGGAGCTCCTACGAGCAGTACTTC.

This sequence joins TRBV7-9 and TRBJ2-2; D call uncertain. This CDR3 is 13 amino acids long. Trimming removed 1 base at V and 7 bases at J, with 7 bases between. Germline V CDR1 and CDR2: SEHNR, FQNEAQ (reference sequence). CDR3 nucleotides: TGTGCCAGCAGCTTAGGCCCCTACGGGGAGCTGTTTTTT. Its protein is CASSLGPYGELFF. The full variable domain, completed using reference TRBV7-9 and TRBJ2-2, is DTGVSQNPRHKITKRGQNVTFRCDPISEHNRLYWYRQTLGQGPEFLTYFQNEAQLEKSRLLSDRFSAERPKGSFSTLEIQRTEQGDSAMYLCASSLGPYGELFFGEGSRLTVL.

V gene TRBV6-5 combines with J gene TRBJ2-1; tentatively, D is TRBD2 (6 bases). Germline V lookup: CDR1 MNHEY, CDR2 SVGAGI. Trimming removed 1 base from V and 4 bases from J, with 14 bases in between. The CDR3 consists of 16 residues. The CDR3 sequence: CASSYYGGSMYNEQFF. The DNA of the CDR3 is TGTGCCAGCAGTTACTATGGGGGGAGTATGTACAATGAGCAGTTCTTC.

The chain employs TRBV28 and TRBJ2-7, with 9 bases fitting TRBD1. The V and J ends lost 3 bases and 5 bases, in that order; junction bases with no gene match: 5. The length of the CDR3 is 14 residues. Germline CDR1 MDHEN, CDR2 SYDVKM. This CDR3 reads CASSFLGQGNEQYF. CDR3 sequence (DNA): TGTGCCAGCAGTTTTTTAGGACAGGGGAACGAGCAGTACTTC.

The chain recombines TRBV2 with TRBJ2-1, with 12 positions matching TRBD2. Germline lookup yields CDR1 SNHLY and CDR2 FYNNEI. V shed 5 bases, J shed 8 bases, and the junction held 13 bases outside the gene matches. This CDR3 has 17 amino acids. In nucleotides, the CDR3 is TGTGCCAGCAGTTTCCTCCCCACTAGCGGGGGGTCCGATGAGCAGTTCTTC. Residues: CASSFLPTSGGSDEQFF.

The chain recombines TRBV5-1 with TRBJ2-7; TRBD1 aligns across 9 bases. Germline values: CDR1 SGHRS, CDR2 YFSETQ. This CDR3 is built from 16 residues. V was clipped by 0 bases and J by 6 bases; unmatched bases: 10. CDR3 coding DNA: TGCGCCAGCAGCTTGGGTTCCGGACAGGGGTTTTCCGAGCAGTACTTC. This gives the protein CASSLGSGQGFSEQYF.

Details on this clone: Other nucleotide sequences from this sample produce the same CDR3. This chain uses TRBV6-6 with TRBJ2-7, with 9 bases fitting TRBD1. There are 14 residues in the CDR3. Germline loops: CDR1 MNHNY, CDR2 SVGAGI (reference sequence). Trimming at V came to 2 bases and at J to 4 bases, leaving 3 bases not matched to a gene. CDR3 loop: CASSYLGQGYEQYF. The CDR3 DNA reads TGTGCCAGCAGTTACCTTGGACAGGGGTACGAGCAGTACTTC.

The chain employs TRBV10-1 and TRBJ2-7; TRBD2 aligns across 15 bases. Germline loops: CDR1 WNHNN, CDR2 SYGVQD (reference sequence). After removal of 5 bases from V and 2 bases from J, the junction contained 4 bases not matched to a gene. There are 16 residues in the CDR3. This chain's CDR3 is CASSKGLAGGTYEQYF. The CDR3 nucleotides read TGCGCCAGCAGTAAGGGACTAGCGGGAGGTACCTACGAGCAGTACTTC.

The chain combines TRBV7-6 with TRBJ1-2; the D is unclear. Germline V gene data show CDR1 as SGHVS and CDR2 as FNYEAQ. The CDR3 is 12 residues long. V gave up 5 bases and J gave up 4 bases, with 8 bases separating them. This CDR3 reads CASSKEGYGYTF. Here the CDR3 DNA reads TGTGCCAGCAGCAAGGAGGGCTATGGCTACACCTTC.

The V call is TRBV27, the J call TRBJ1-2; D possibly corresponds to TRBD1 (6 bases). The CDR3 has 15 amino acids. V shed 2 bases and J shed 8 bases, with 18 bases lying between them. The germline CDR1 and CDR2 sequences are MNHEY and SMNVEV (reference sequence). The CDR3 coding sequence is TGTGCCAGCAGTTTAAGGCAGGGGCTAAGGACCGGCTACACCTTC. Translation gives CASSLRQGLRTGYTF.

The V and J genes are TRBV9 and TRBJ1-1; possible D gene TRBD1, 5 bases. Trimming took off 3 bases at V and 1 base at J, with 13 bases between the two ends. Per the germline V gene, CDR1 is SGDLS and CDR2 is YYNGEE. The CDR3 contains 15 residues. This CDR3 reads CASSARGAGNTEAFF. CDR3 coding DNA: TGTGCCAGCAGCGCACGCGGGGCCGGGAACACTGAAGCTTTCTTT.

The chain joins TRBV27 to TRBJ1-3, with no clear D. The CDR3 covers 15 residues. Germline CDR1 and CDR2: MNHEY and SMNVEV (reference sequence). Trimming removed 1 base from V and 4 bases from J, with 11 bases in between. CDR3 amino acids: CASSLYGGAGNTIYF. CDR3 sequence (DNA): TGTGCCAGCAGTTTATATGGAGGAGCAGGAAACACCATATATTTT.

V and J are TRBV7-3 and TRBJ2-5; no clear D gene. Germline V lookup: CDR1 SGHTA, CDR2 FQGTGA. CDR3 length: 13 residues. V gave up 0 bases and J gave up 5 bases, with 7 bases separating them. The CDR3 reads CASSLTRLETQYF. CDR3 nucleotides: TGTGCCAGCAGCTTAACGCGGCTGGAGACCCAGTACTTC.

The gene calls are TRBV2 and TRBJ1-1; D uncertain. This CDR3 spans 14 amino acids. Germline assignment: CDR1 SNHLY and CDR2 FYNNEI. Trimming cost V 6 bases and J 0 bases, with 11 bases left between them. The CDR3 bases are TGTGCCAGCAGCTACTCCGGGGTGAACACTGAAGCTTTCTTT. This encodes CASSYSGVNTEAFF.